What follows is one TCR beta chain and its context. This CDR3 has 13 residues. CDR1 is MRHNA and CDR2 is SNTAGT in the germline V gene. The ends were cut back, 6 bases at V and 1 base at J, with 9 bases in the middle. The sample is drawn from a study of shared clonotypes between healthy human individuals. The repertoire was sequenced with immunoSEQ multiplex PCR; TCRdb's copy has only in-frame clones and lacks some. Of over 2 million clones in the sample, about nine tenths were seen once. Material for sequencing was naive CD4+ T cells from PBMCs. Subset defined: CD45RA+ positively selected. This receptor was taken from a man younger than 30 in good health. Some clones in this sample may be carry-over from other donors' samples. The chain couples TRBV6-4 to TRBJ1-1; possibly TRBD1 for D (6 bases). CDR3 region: CASRRGRNTEAFF. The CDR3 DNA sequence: TGTGCCAGCAGAAGGGGGAGGAACACTGAAGCTTTCTTT.